These 29 T cell receptor beta chains originate from one sample sequenced in a study of blood T cell repertoires in COVID-19. TCRdb's copy holds only in-frame clones and misses some; the assay was immunoSEQ multiplex PCR. The table records more than 200,000 clones, roughly 90% of them present only once. The sequenced material came from peripheral blood. Receptor source: a woman aged 55-70 years with acute or convalescent COVID-19.

The chain uses TRBV25-1 and TRBJ1-2; 8 bases agree with TRBD1. In germline, CDR1 is MGHDK, CDR2 SYGVNS. V gave up 7 bases and J gave up 6 bases; unmatched junction bases: 10. The length of the CDR3 is 14 residues. In nucleotides, the CDR3 is TGTGCCAGCACCGCTGCAGGGGGCCTCCATGGCTACACCTTC. This gives the protein CASTAAGGLHGYTF.

The J gene is TRBJ2-5, the V gene TRBV7-2; TRBD2 matches at 15 bases. With 3 bases clipped from V and 3 bases from J, the junction kept 5 bases outside the gene matches. In germline, CDR1 is SGHTA, CDR2 FQGNSA. The CDR3 spans 17 residues. In nucleotides, the CDR3 is TGTGCCAGCAGCTTGGGGACTAGCGGGAGGTGGGAAGAGACCCAGTACTTC. Protein: CASSLGTSGRWEETQYF. Full variable domain (missing parts from reference TRBV7-2 and TRBJ2-5): GAGVSQSPSNKVTEKGKDVELRCDPISGHTALYWYRQSLGQGLEFLIYFQGNSAPDKSGLPSDRFSAERTGGSVSTLTIQRTQQEDSAVYLCASSLGTSGRWEETQYFGPGTRLLVL.

The CDR3 sequence: CASSLAAGGEQYF. DNA for the CDR3: TGTGCCAGCAGCTTGGCGGCAGGTGGCGAGCAGTACTTC. The chain carries TRBV5-5 and TRBJ2-7; D is unresolved. There are 13 residues in the CDR3. V was trimmed by 0 bases and J by 6 bases, leaving 10 bases between them. Germline V gene data show CDR1 as SGHKS and CDR2 as YYEKEE (reference sequence).

The chain uses TRBV7-2 and TRBJ1-2; D not certain. Germline V gene data show CDR1 as SGHTA and CDR2 as FQGNSA. This CDR3 has 17 residues. V was cut by 1 base and J by 7 bases, with 22 bases left in between. CDR3 loop: CASSLGIRLDRTSGYTF. The CDR3 DNA follows: TGTGCCAGCAGCTTAGGCATCAGGTTAGATCGTACGAGTGGCTACACCTTC.

The chain uses TRBV27 and TRBJ2-2; 12 bases align to TRBD1. Losses at the gene ends were 0 bases for V and 7 bases for J; bases not matched to a gene: 9. This CDR3 is built from 18 residues. Germline V gives CDR1 MNHEY, CDR2 SMNVEV (reference sequence). CDR3 nucleotide sequence: TGTGCCAGCAGTTTATCCGGGGTGGGACAGGGGGCTTACGGGGAGCTGTTTTTT. Protein product: CASSLSGVGQGAYGELFF.

The chain links TRBV5-4 to TRBJ1-4; 8 bases are a match to TRBD1. Germline assignment: CDR1 SGHNT and CDR2 YYREEE (reference sequence). The CDR3 spans 15 residues. V dropped 6 bases and J dropped 5; count of bases not matched to a gene: 9. CDR3 sequence: CASTRRDRRNEKLFF. The CDR3 nucleotides are TGTGCCAGCACACGCCGGGACAGGAGGAATGAAAAACTGTTTTTT.

This sequence joins TRBV27 and TRBJ2-1; 10 nucleotides agree with TRBD2. CDR1 and CDR2 (germline): MNHEY, SMNVEV (reference sequence). CDR3 size: 18 residues. V lost 0 bases, J lost 0 bases, and 5 bases stayed unmatched. CDR3 region: CASSLSSGGFDSYNEQFF. CDR3 DNA sequence: TGTGCCAGCAGTTTATCTAGCGGGGGGTTTGACTCCTACAATGAGCAGTTCTTC.

The J gene is TRBJ1-2, the V gene TRBV6-5; D possibly corresponds to TRBD1 (5 bases). There are 12 residues in the CDR3. CDR1 and CDR2 (germline): MNHEY, SVGAGI. V dropped 7 bases and J dropped 2 bases, with 8 bases sitting between them. The CDR3 protein is CASTQGNYGYTF. CDR3 nucleotide sequence: TGTGCCAGCACTCAGGGAAACTATGGCTACACCTTC.

This clone showed up just once. V is TRBV11-2 and J is TRBJ2-2; tentative D call: TRBD2 (6 bases). V was pared by 5 bases and J by 5 bases, with 12 bases between. The CDR3 contains 14 residues. Looked up from germline, CDR1 is SGHAT and CDR2 is FQNNGV. The CDR3 sequence: CASSTRAGTGELFF. CDR3 nucleotides: TGTGCCAGCAGCACCCGGGCGGGGACCGGGGAGCTGTTTTTT. The whole variable domain, remainder taken from reference TRBV11-2 and TRBJ2-2, is EAGVAQSPRYKIIEKRQSVAFWCNPISGHATLYWYQQILGQGPKLLIQFQNNGVVDDSQLPKDRFSAERLKGVDSTLKIQPAKLEDSAVYLCASSTRAGTGELFFGEGSRLTVL.

This clone was observed a single time. This rearrangement joins TRBV27 to TRBJ2-1, with TRBD2 identical over 14 bases. Per the germline V gene, CDR1 is MNHEY and CDR2 is SMNVEV (reference sequence). Losses at the gene ends were 5 bases for V and 2 bases for J; bases not matched to a gene: 2. This CDR3 has 16 amino acids. The CDR3 spells CASSLTSGRAYNEQFF. In DNA form, the CDR3 reads TGTGCCAGCAGTCTGACTAGCGGGAGGGCCTACAATGAGCAGTTCTTC.

The chain is built from TRBV6-2 or TRBV6-3 and TRBJ1-5; 10 bases line up with TRBD1. The CDR3 runs to 15 residues. The V gene end was trimmed by 5 bases and the J gene end by 5 bases; junction bases not matched to a gene: 6. Germline V lookup: CDR1 MNHEY, CDR2 SVGEGT. For the CDR3, the DNA is TGTGCCAGCAGTACCGGGACAGGGGACCATCAGCCCCAGCATTTT. This encodes CASSTGTGDHQPQHF.

The genes are TRBV28 and TRBJ1-1; D remains unclear. The germline V gene has CDR1 MDHEN and CDR2 SYDVKM. V lost 3 bases, J lost 3 bases, and 8 bases lay in between. There are 13 residues in the CDR3. This chain's CDR3 is CASSLSRDTEAFF. CDR3 coding DNA: TGTGCCAGCAGTTTGTCGAGGGACACTGAAGCTTTCTTT.

Notes on this clone: One end of the junction is discordant with germline, which a read error may explain. J is TRBJ2-3 and V is TRBV7-7; D might be TRBD2 (8 bases). The germline gives CDR1 SSHAT, CDR2 FNYEAQ (reference sequence). The length of the CDR3 is 19 residues. CDR3 sequence: CASSLATGQRGGSTDTQYF. DNA for the CDR3: TGTGCTAGCAGCTTAGCGACAGGGCAGCGCGGGGGGTCCACAGATACGCAGTATTTT.

In its sample, this clone was seen a few times. The chain employs TRBV7-8 and TRBJ1-2, with D perhaps matching TRBD1 (5 bases). Trimming left V 1 base short and J 0 bases short, with 12 bases between. The CDR3 is 16 residues long. Germline loops: CDR1 SGHVS, CDR2 FQNEAQ. The CDR3 loop is CASSLVAGNSNYGYTF. DNA for the CDR3: TGTGCCAGCAGCTTAGTTGCAGGGAATTCTAACTATGGCTACACCTTC.

This clone was picked up one time. The genes are TRBV6-5 and TRBJ1-6; no firm D call. Germline V gives CDR1 MNHEY, CDR2 SVGAGI. CDR3 length: 14 amino acids. V lost 6 bases to trimming and J lost 0 bases, with 6 bases between them. Written as DNA, the CDR3 is TGTGCCAGCAGGTCCAGCTCCTATAATTCACCCCTCCACTTT. This translates into CASRSSSYNSPLHF.

Remarks on this clone: The junction and the germline gene differ at one end; a read error may be behind it. This chain uses TRBV3-1 (or the pseudogene TRBV3-2) with TRBJ2-7; TRBD1 agrees at 8 bases. Germline V gene data show CDR1 as LGHDT and CDR2 as YNNKEL (reference sequence). The CDR3 covers 11 residues. Here the CDR3 reads CASSRGQGTDF. DNA of the CDR3: TGTGCCAGCAGCCGTGGACAGGGCACTGACTTC.

In its sample, this clone was seen once. The CDR3 sequence: CASSQAPGQGNNSPLHF. The CDR3 DNA sequence: TGTGCCAGCAGCCAAGCCCCGGGACAGGGGAACAATTCACCCCTCCACTTT. V is TRBV14 and J is TRBJ1-6; TRBD1 matches at 10 bases. This CDR3 spans 17 amino acids. V lost 1 base, J lost 7 bases, and 7 bases stayed unmatched. Germline loops: CDR1 SGHDN, CDR2 FVKESK.

The rearrangement uses TRBV28 and TRBJ2-1; 9 nucleotides match TRBD2. CDR3 length: 17 residues. V shed 5 bases and J 7 bases; nucleotides not matched to a gene: 15. Germline V gene sequence: CDR1 MDHEN, CDR2 SYDVKM. In DNA form, the CDR3 reads TGTGCCAGCAGTCCCGTGACCACCTCGGCGGGAGGGAATGAGCAGTTCTTC. This encodes CASSPVTTSAGGNEQFF.

CDR3 sequence: CASSRSSGHNEQFF. The CDR3 coding sequence is TGTGCCAGCTCACGGTCTAGCGGCCACAATGAGCAGTTCTTC. This sequence joins TRBV18 and TRBJ2-1, with TRBD2 matching 7 bases. Germline V gene lookup returns CDR1 KGHSH and CDR2 LQKENI. The V gene end was trimmed by 4 bases and the J gene end by 5 bases; junction bases not matched to a gene: 5. The CDR3 sequence is 14 residues long.

This clone was observed once. The V gene is TRBV6-5, the J gene TRBJ2-7; D may be TRBD2 (6 bases). This CDR3 has 15 residues. Trimming pared 2 bases from V and 4 bases from J, leaving 15 bases between. The germline CDR1 and CDR2 sequences are MNHEY and SVGAGI. The CDR3: CASSYGRSLNYEQYF. CDR3 DNA: TGTGCCAGCAGTTACGGGAGGAGCCTTAATTACGAGCAGTACTTC.

The V and J genes are TRBV7-9 and TRBJ1-2; D remains ambiguous. V was pared by 5 bases and J by 4 bases, with 23 bases between. Germline CDR1 is SEHNR and CDR2 is FQNEAQ (reference sequence). CDR3 length: 17 amino acids. CDR3 nucleotide sequence: TGTGCCAGCAGCCGCCCCAGTCCCGTTTCGGGAGGCTATGGCTACACCTTC. This gives the protein CASSRPSPVSGGYGYTF.

The J gene is TRBJ1-3, the V gene TRBV7-8; D call uncertain. CDR3 length: 12 residues. V was cut by 5 bases and J by 4 bases, with 6 bases left in between. CDR1 is SGHVS, CDR2 FQNEAQ, per germline. CDR3 residues: CASSVPGNTIYF. CDR3 coding DNA: TGTGCCAGCAGCGTTCCAGGAAACACCATATATTTT.

The chain carries TRBV5-6 and TRBJ1-2; maybe TRBD1 (6 bases). CDR1 SGHDT and CDR2 YYEEEE come from the germline V gene. V shed 3 bases and J shed 5 bases, with 11 bases lying between them. This CDR3 has 13 amino acids. CDR3 DNA: TGTGCCAGCAGCTGGGACAAGGGGTATGGCTACACCTTC. It specifies CASSWDKGYGYTF.

This rearrangement joins TRBV11-2 to TRBJ2-7; the D gene is possibly TRBD2 (5 bases). Germline assignment: CDR1 SGHAT and CDR2 FQNNGV. V was trimmed by 5 bases and J by 3 bases, leaving 8 bases between them. This CDR3 comprises 12 residues. CDR3 sequence: CASSPGNYEQYF. CDR3 in DNA: TGTGCCAGCAGCCCCGGGAACTACGAGCAGTACTTC.

CDR3 sequence (DNA): TGTGCAAGTCGCTTAAATGGTCCCTCAATCCCCGTAATATATAGCGGCAATCAGCCCCAGCATTTT. This encodes CASRLNGPSIPVIYSGNQPQHF. J is TRBJ1-5 and V is TRBV12-2. TRBV12-2 is recorded as a pseudogene. This CDR3 is built from 22 residues.

The chain is built from TRBV6-2 or TRBV6-3 and TRBJ1-5, with 10 nucleotides matching TRBD1. This CDR3 has 18 residues. Losses at the gene ends were 2 bases for V and 1 base for J; bases not matched to a gene: 8. Germline CDR1 and CDR2: MNHEY and SVGEGT. CDR3 loop: CASSYKLRDRGSNQPQHF. The CDR3, as DNA: TGTGCCAGCAGTTACAAGCTCCGGGACAGGGGAAGCAATCAGCCCCAGCATTTT.

The chain is built from TRBV15 and TRBJ2-3, with TRBD2 matching 11 bases. J gave up 5 bases and V 0 bases, and 7 bases lay outside the gene matches. Germline V gene sequence: CDR1 LNHNV, CDR2 YYDKDF (reference sequence). This CDR3 is built from 17 residues. The CDR3 sequence: CATSRDYSGRALDTQYF. The CDR3, as DNA: TGTGCCACCAGCAGAGATTATAGCGGGAGGGCCTTAGATACGCAGTATTTT.

The rearrangement links TRBV19 to TRBJ1-3, with no clear D. The germline V and J ends were trimmed by 4 bases and 0 bases, with 10 bases remaining between them. Germline V lookup: CDR1 LNHDA, CDR2 SQIVND (reference sequence). The CDR3 spans 15 residues. CDR3 amino acids: CASSTQAFSGNTIYF. For the CDR3, the DNA is TGTGCCAGTAGTACCCAGGCCTTCTCTGGAAACACCATATATTTT.

This chain uses TRBV20-1 with TRBJ1-2; no definite D call. This CDR3 is built from 12 residues. Per germline, CDR1 DFQATT and CDR2 SNEGSKA (reference sequence). V was shortened by 3 bases and J by 1 base, with 6 bases between the two germline ends. The CDR3 DNA follows: TGCAGTGCTAGTGGGCATAACTATGGCTACACCTTC. This translates into CSASGHNYGYTF.